The 4 T cell receptor beta chains in this list originate from one sample, sequenced in a study of identical twins. TCRdb reprocessed the 5' RACE reads via MiXCR and lists one record per CDR3 protein. The sample contains a few hundred thousand distinct CDR3 sequences, 9% of which appear only once. The sequenced sample consisted of naive T cells sorted from blood. The receptors derive from a woman aged 45-60 years in good health.

This clonotype came up a few times. The gene calls are TRBV12-3 or TRBV12-4 and TRBJ1-1, with a weak D call TRBD1 (6 bases). V was clipped by 7 bases and J by 8 bases, with 20 bases between them. This CDR3 contains 14 residues. This CDR3 reads CASTLGGGRPEAFF. The DNA for the CDR3 is TGTGCCAGCACCCTCGGAGGGGGGCGACCCGAAGCTTTCTTT.

At least ten counts were recorded for this clonotype. This chain uses TRBV6-5 with TRBJ2-2, with 7 bases identical to TRBD2. V trimming: 6 bases; J trimming: 5 bases; junction bases outside the gene matches: 12. CDR1 is MNHEY and CDR2 is SVGAGI in the germline V gene. The CDR3 consists of 16 residues. The CDR3 spells CASRKAGEGRTGELFF. CDR3 sequence (DNA): TGTGCCAGCAGGAAGGCTGGGGAGGGCCGGACCGGGGAGCTGTTTTTT.

The chain has TRBV24-1 and TRBJ2-3, with D possibly being TRBD2 (6 bases). Trimming cost V 6 bases and J 1 base, with 25 bases left between them. The CDR3 is made up of 19 amino acids. Germline V gene lookup returns CDR1 KGHDR and CDR2 SFDVKD. This CDR3 reads CATSHGGGGTEWGTDTQYF. CDR3 in DNA: TGTGCCACCAGTCACGGCGGTGGCGGGACGGAATGGGGCACAGATACGCAGTATTTT.

This clonotype was recorded at least ten times. The chain is built from TRBV4-1 and TRBJ2-3; 7 nucleotides line up with TRBD2. After removal of 4 bases from V and 3 bases from J, the junction contained 22 bases not matched to a gene. The CDR3 covers 20 residues. Germline V gene sequence: CDR1 MGHRA, CDR2 YSYEKL. The CDR3 spells CASSPRSRGLGTGGTDTQYF. The CDR3 DNA sequence: TGCGCCAGCAGCCCCCGTTCCCGCGGCCTTGGAACGGGAGGAACAGATACGCAGTATTTT.